This TCR beta chain came from a study of blood T cell repertoires in COVID-19 (dated by TCRdb to the early 2020s). Regarding the complete study: Collaborator samples came from the United States, Italy and Spain and covered acute and convalescent phases of COVID-19. The prospective study material was composed of cDNA or gDNA derived from T cells, B-cell-depleted T cells, or PBMCs. Subjects who had been exposed to COVID-19, were actively infected with it, or had recovered from it provided the deeply sampled blood TCRbeta repertoires that made up the dataset. The samples were drawn from two sources: the first 160 participants of the ongoing ImmuneRACE study, and fewer than 1,500 subjects contributed by 6 global collaborators. Where available, HLA class I and class II types were taken from metadata supplied by the sample provider and were not determined by assay-based typing. A de-identified subject ID, COVID-19 status, age in years and sex were almost always included in the sample metadata. The repertoires were made available in a free public database intended to serve as a resource for research on the immune response to SARS-CoV-2. The paper's findings and limits, for the study overall: The amount of clinical and demographic metadata varied by source and participant and was provided uncurated.

The immunoSEQ Assay, a bias-controlled multiplex PCR, was used to amplify TCRbeta CDR3 regions from genomic DNA. The paper's data handling went like this. The number of nucleated cells in each sample was estimated from the amplification of reference gene primers within the assay. To quantify the absolute abundance of each unique TCRbeta CDR3 rearrangement, sequence reads were collapsed and filtered. For each sample, productive Simpson clonality was calculated as the square root of Simpson's diversity index across productive rearrangements. The clones in this table, taken by TCRdb from immuneACCESS, are in-frame only. Not every clone is retained; where verified, under half of the shortfall comes from an unresolved V gene, and the cause of the rest is unknown. Clonal size and the V and J genes are those of that table, whereas D and trimming came from the DNA. The sample yields under 300,000 clones; 80% to 90% were counted once. The top ten hold approximately 11% of the sample.

Points on this clone: Its recognized antigen is unknown. Per-base quality was not reported, and no clone a single base away is much larger than it.

Each collaborating institution followed its own protocols to collect whole blood in K2EDTA tubes. Collaborator samples were shipped for TCRbeta analysis as frozen whole blood, isolated PBMCs, or DNA extracted from either sample type. Reading from cysteine to phenylalanine, the CDR3 counts 15 amino acids. Of all the DNA, just the CDR3 is kept, 45 bases in frame from base 1. Looking up the germline V gene yields CDR1 MGHRA and CDR2 YSYEKL. V loses 2 bases of germline sequence and J loses 4 bases, and the interval between the two ends is 14 bases. The chain is encoded by TRBV4-1 joined to TRBJ1-2; no D gene is confidently identified. This receptor was obtained from a woman in her seventies with acute or convalescent COVID-19. The sample consisted of peripheral blood. The CDR3 reads CASSQSPEAPYGYTF. The base sequence is TGCGCCAGCAGCCAATCTCCCGAGGCCCCCTATGGCTACACCTTC.